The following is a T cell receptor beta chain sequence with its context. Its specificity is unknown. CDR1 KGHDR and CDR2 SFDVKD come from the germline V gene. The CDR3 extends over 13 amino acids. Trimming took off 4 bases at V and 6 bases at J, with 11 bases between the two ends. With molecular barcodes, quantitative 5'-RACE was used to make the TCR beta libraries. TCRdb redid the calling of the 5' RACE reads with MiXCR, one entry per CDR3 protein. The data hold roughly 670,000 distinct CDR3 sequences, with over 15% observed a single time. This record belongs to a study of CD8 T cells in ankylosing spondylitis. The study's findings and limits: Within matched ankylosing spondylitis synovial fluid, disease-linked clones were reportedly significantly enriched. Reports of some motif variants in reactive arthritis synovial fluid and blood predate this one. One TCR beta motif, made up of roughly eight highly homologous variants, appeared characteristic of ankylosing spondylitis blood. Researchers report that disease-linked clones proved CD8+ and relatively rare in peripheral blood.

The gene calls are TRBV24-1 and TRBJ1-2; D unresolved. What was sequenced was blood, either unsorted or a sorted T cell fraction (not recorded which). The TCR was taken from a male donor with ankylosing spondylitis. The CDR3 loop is CATSELGIDGYTF. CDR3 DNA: TGTGCCACCAGTGAGCTCGGGATTGATGGCTACACCTTC.